Shown below are 30 T cell receptor beta chains from a single sample sequenced in a study of OX40 agonist ivuxolimab in advanced cancers. Sequencing was performed with immunoSEQ multiplex PCR; in TCRdb, only in-frame clones are kept and a portion is missing. The data contain 70,000 or so clones, roughly 80% of them singletons. Sequencing used CD4+ or CD8+ T cells sorted from blood, obtained in a trial of the OX40 agonist ivuxolimab. The source of these receptors is an adult with an advanced solid tumor such as melanoma, head and neck, liver or kidney cancer.

The chain is built from TRBV5-4 and TRBJ2-5, with 8 bases that match TRBD2. The J call is uncertain, as TRBJ2-7 better fits the DNA end. Germline assignment: CDR1 SGHNT and CDR2 YYREEE (reference sequence). This CDR3 comprises 14 residues. CDR3 in amino acids: CASSWTSNPYEQYF. The CDR3 DNA sequence: TGTGCCAGCAGCTGGACTAGCAACCCCTACGAGCAGTACTTC.

The genes are TRBV7-2 and TRBJ1-6; D uncertain. This CDR3 has 15 amino acids. Germline values: CDR1 SGHTA, CDR2 FQGNSA. Between the trimmed V and J ends, which lost 4 bases and 8 bases, there was a span of 15 bases. CDR3 amino acids: CASSSDVDSYSPLHF. The CDR3 DNA is TGTGCCAGCAGCTCGGACGTTGATTCATATTCACCCCTCCACTTT.

The chain recombines TRBV4-1 with TRBJ1-4; D gene uncertain. Germline-derived CDR1 and CDR2 are MGHRA and YSYEKL. V gave up 1 base and J gave up 7 bases, with 13 bases separating them. The CDR3 is 15 residues long. The CDR3 region has the DNA TGCGCCAGCAGCCAAGTCGACCAACTACCTGAAAAACTGTTTTTT. This encodes CASSQVDQLPEKLFF.

The gene calls are TRBV6-1 and TRBJ2-4; D perhaps matches TRBD1 (5 bases). This CDR3 region has 13 residues. The germline V and J ends were trimmed by 8 bases and 1 base, with 9 bases remaining between them. Germline CDR1 is MNHNS and CDR2 is SASEGT. DNA of the CDR3: TGTGCCAGCCAGGGTCATGCCAAAAACATTCAGTACTTC. Its translation: CASQGHAKNIQYF.

The V gene is TRBV25-1, the J gene TRBJ1-2; possible D gene TRBD1, 5 bases. Trimming removed 4 bases from V and 6 bases from J, with 12 bases in between. From germline, CDR1 is MGHDK and CDR2 SYGVNS. This CDR3 contains 13 residues. The CDR3 reads CASSAWGTDGYTF. CDR3 in DNA: TGTGCCAGCAGTGCGTGGGGGACGGATGGCTACACCTTC.

This chain connects TRBV30 to TRBJ1-1; D possibly corresponds to TRBD1 (5 bases). V lost 5 bases and J 4 bases, leaving 17 bases between the germline ends. The CDR3 sequence is 14 residues long. CDR1 GTSNPN and CDR2 SVGIG come from the germline V gene (reference sequence). CDR3 DNA: TGTGCCTGGTTTCTCAGGGAGAGGGGCACTGAAGCTTTCTTT. It specifies CAWFLRERGTEAFF.

The chain carries TRBV6-4 and TRBJ1-5; TRBD1 matches at 8 bases. Germline CDR1 MRHNA, CDR2 SNTAGT. V lost 10 bases, J lost 1 base, and 6 bases stayed unmatched. The CDR3 loop spans 14 amino acids. The DNA of the CDR3 is TGTGCCATTCTGGGACAGGAAAGCAATCAGCCCCAGCATTTT. Its translation is CAILGQESNQPQHF.

This clone was observed a handful of times. V is TRBV6-4 and J is TRBJ2-7; TRBD1 matches at 8 bases. This CDR3 is built from 17 residues. Germline V gene data show CDR1 as MRHNA and CDR2 as SNTAGT. The V segment lost 2 bases and the J segment 2 bases; nucleotides outside the gene matches: 11. The CDR3 region has the DNA TGTGCCAGCAGTGACACCTGGGACAGGCTTATCCCCTACGAGCAGTACTTC. This codes for CASSDTWDRLIPYEQYF.

As regards this clone: This specimen includes other DNA sequences encoding the same CDR3. The chain employs TRBV30 and TRBJ1-3; D is undetermined. Germline V lookup: CDR1 GTSNPN, CDR2 SVGIG (reference sequence). V lost 3 bases and J 2 bases, leaving 11 bases between the germline ends. There are 14 residues in the CDR3. This chain's CDR3 is CAWRGREAGNTIYF. The CDR3 DNA follows: TGTGCCTGGAGAGGTAGAGAAGCTGGAAACACCATATATTTT.

The rearrangement joins TRBV5-4 to TRBJ2-7, with TRBD1 matching 9 bases. The CDR3 runs 14 residues. Trimming at V came to 1 base and at J to 3 bases, leaving 2 bases not matched to a gene. Germline lookup yields CDR1 SGHNT and CDR2 YYREEE (reference sequence). CDR3: CASSLQDRGYEQYF. CDR3 sequence (DNA): TGTGCCAGCAGCTTGCAGGACAGGGGCTACGAGCAGTACTTC.

V is TRBV7-3 and J is TRBJ1-1, with D maybe TRBD1 (6 bases). Germline assignment: CDR1 SGHTA and CDR2 FQGTGA. Between the trimmed V and J ends, which lost 8 bases and 4 bases, there was a span of 14 bases. This CDR3 spans 13 amino acids. The CDR3 is CASSRAGATEAFF. CDR3 DNA sequence: TGTGCCAGCTCCCGTGCAGGGGCCACTGAAGCTTTCTTT.

In regard to this clone: A much larger clonotype is one base distant, so this may be a read error. The chain recombines TRBV4-3 with TRBJ2-2; no clear D. The V end lost 2 bases, the J end lost 2 bases, and 0 bases lay between the germline ends. CDR3 size: 12 residues. Germline V gene lookup returns CDR1 LGHNA and CDR2 YSLEER. DNA for the CDR3: TGCGCCAGCAGCCAAAACACCGGGGAGCTGTTTTTT. Residues: CASSQNTGELFF.

The rearrangement joins TRBV7-2 to TRBJ2-1; tentatively, D is TRBD1 (6 bases). V lost 7 bases and J lost 0, with 16 bases in between. The CDR3 has 16 residues. Looked up from germline, CDR1 is SGHTA and CDR2 is FQGNSA. The CDR3 loop is CASTPVGASSYNEQFF. DNA of the CDR3: TGTGCCAGCACCCCCGTGGGGGCGAGCTCCTACAATGAGCAGTTCTTC.

This clone is medium-sized (0.01 to 0.1%) in the sample. The rearrangement links TRBV30 to TRBJ1-5, with 7 bases identical to TRBD1. Germline V gene sequence: CDR1 GTSNPN, CDR2 SVGIG (reference sequence). The CDR3 extends over 14 amino acids. Trimming removed 6 bases from V and 0 bases from J; junction bases left unmatched: 5. This chain's CDR3 is CACTTGNSNQPQHF. The CDR3 coding sequence is TGTGCCTGCACGACAGGGAATAGCAATCAGCCCCAGCATTTT.

J is TRBJ2-5 and V is TRBV28, with D maybe TRBD1 (6 bases). Trimming stripped 5 bases from V and 6 bases from J, with 13 bases between. This CDR3 region has 13 residues. CDR1 and CDR2 (germline): MDHEN, SYDVKM. CDR3: CASSTQDRQTQYF. The CDR3 coding sequence is TGTGCCAGCAGTACACAAGACAGGCAGACCCAGTACTTC. Looking up the rest from reference TRBV28 and TRBJ2-5 gives the full variable domain: DVKVTQSSRYLVKRTGEKVFLECVQDMDHENMFWYRQDPGLGLRLIYFSYDVKMKEKGDIPEGYSVSREKKERFSLILESASTNQTSMYLCASSTQDRQTQYFGPGTRLLVL.

The V and J genes are TRBV18 and TRBJ2-5, with 8 nucleotides matching TRBD2. Trimming removed 1 base from V and 4 bases from J; junction bases left unmatched: 8. The CDR3 has 16 residues. Looked up from germline, CDR1 is KGHSH and CDR2 is LQKENI. This CDR3 is CASSPRVGGAPETQYF. CDR3 DNA: TGTGCCAGCTCACCACGGGTCGGGGGGGCCCCAGAGACCCAGTACTTC.

The rearrangement links TRBV2 to TRBJ2-7; 7 bases align to TRBD2. The CDR3 spans 14 residues. CDR1 is SNHLY and CDR2 is FYNNEI in the germline V gene. V was pared by 3 bases and J by 3 bases, with 5 bases of the junction left unmatched. The CDR3 sequence is CASSEAGVNYEQYF. CDR3 nucleotides: TGTGCCAGCAGTGAGGCGGGGGTTAACTACGAGCAGTACTTC.

The genes are TRBV5-1 and TRBJ1-3; D is possibly TRBD1 (5 bases). Trimming took off 0 bases at V and 8 bases at J, with 15 bases between the two ends. This CDR3 comprises 15 residues. The germline gives CDR1 SGHRS, CDR2 YFSETQ. This CDR3 is CASSLESGMLDTIYF. The DNA of the CDR3 is TGCGCCAGCAGCTTGGAGTCAGGGATGCTTGACACCATATATTTT.

V gene TRBV6-1 combines with J gene TRBJ1-5; D ambiguous. V gave up 7 bases and J gave up 11 bases, with 18 bases separating them. CDR1 MNHNS and CDR2 SASEGT come from the germline V gene. The CDR3 loop spans 13 amino acids. The CDR3, as DNA: TGTGCCAGCACCCCTGGAGGAGGCTCGGCCCAGCATTTT. It encodes CASTPGGGSAQHF.

The chain carries TRBV30 and TRBJ2-5; TRBD2 aligns across 12 bases. The length of the CDR3 is 14 residues. V dropped 2 bases and J dropped 5; count of bases not matched to a gene: 3. Germline loops: CDR1 GTSNPN, CDR2 SVGIG (reference sequence). The CDR3 loop is CAWSNGLAGETQYF. CDR3 nucleotide sequence: TGTGCCTGGAGTAATGGACTAGCGGGGGAGACCCAGTACTTC.

This clone was observed a single time. J is TRBJ1-6 and V is TRBV6-4; perhaps TRBD1 as D (6 bases). The V gene's germline CDR1 is MRHNA and CDR2 SNTAGT. The CDR3 covers 15 residues. V gave up 6 bases and J gave up 6 bases, with 15 bases separating them. This CDR3 reads CASRVRGQSNSPLHF. For the CDR3, the DNA is TGTGCCAGCAGGGTGCGCGGACAGAGTAATTCACCCCTCCACTTT.

V and J are TRBV4-2 and TRBJ2-7; D call uncertain. The germline V and J ends were trimmed by 1 base and 2 bases, with 15 bases remaining between them. The CDR3 is made up of 16 amino acids. Germline values: CDR1 LGHNA, CDR2 YNFKEQ. The CDR3 reads CASSQARRGPPYEQYF. The DNA of the CDR3 is TGTGCCAGCAGCCAAGCCCGGCGTGGACCTCCCTACGAGCAGTACTTC.

The V call is TRBV4-1, the J call TRBJ2-1, with 9 bases aligning to TRBD2. Germline values: CDR1 MGHRA, CDR2 YSYEKL. Losses at the gene ends were 0 bases for V and 2 bases for J; bases not matched to a gene: 5. The CDR3 covers 17 residues. In DNA form, the CDR3 reads TGCGCCAGCAGCCAAGAAGGCGGGGGGGCTGCCTACAATGAGCAGTTCTTC. As protein: CASSQEGGGAAYNEQFF.

This chain joins TRBV6-6 and TRBJ2-1, with 8 nucleotides matching TRBD2. The V gene end was trimmed by 2 bases and the J gene end by 7 bases; junction bases not matched to a gene: 10. Germline-derived CDR1 and CDR2 are MNHNY and SVGAGI (reference sequence). The CDR3 has 16 amino acids. Written as DNA, the CDR3 is TGTGCCAGCAGTTACCCCCGGCAGGGCGGGGGGAATGAGCAGTTCTTC. Translated: CASSYPRQGGGNEQFF.

This clone appeared many times. This chain uses TRBV18 with TRBJ1-1; no clear D gene. Trimming took 0 bases from V and 7 from J, leaving 12 bases between them. The CDR3 extends over 14 amino acids. The germline gives CDR1 KGHSH, CDR2 LQKENI. CDR3 amino acids: CASSPPSLPDEAFF. The CDR3 region has the DNA TGTGCCAGCTCACCACCCTCTCTTCCGGATGAAGCTTTCTTT. Supplemented by reference TRBV18 and TRBJ1-1, the full variable domain reads NAGVMQNPRHLVRRRGQEARLRCSPMKGHSHVYWYRQLPEEGLKFMVYLQKENIIDESGMPKERFSAEFPKEGPSILRIQQVVRGDSAAYFCASSPPSLPDEAFFGQGTRLTVV.

The V gene is TRBV19, the J gene TRBJ1-2; no definite D call. The V gene lost 3 bases and the J gene lost 7 bases, with 15 bases spanning the gap. Germline lookup yields CDR1 LNHDA and CDR2 SQIVND (reference sequence). This CDR3 has 14 amino acids. The CDR3 region has the DNA TGTGCCAGTAGTATCGGACCGCTTGGAGGTGGCTACACCTTC. Its protein product is CASSIGPLGGGYTF.

The chain recombines TRBV5-4 with TRBJ1-1, with 12 bases that match TRBD1. Germline CDR1 SGHNT, CDR2 YYREEE (reference sequence). J lost 1 base, V lost 2 bases, and 6 bases had no gene match. This CDR3 is built from 17 residues. The CDR3 DNA follows: TGTGCCAGCAGCTTTCCGGGACAGGGGGCGAGGAACACTGAAGCTTTCTTT. Protein sequence: CASSFPGQGARNTEAFF.

The V call is TRBV2, the J call TRBJ2-3, with 8 bases matching TRBD2. The CDR3 extends over 15 amino acids. The junction had 6 bases not matched to a gene; V was cut back by 5 bases and J by 2 bases. CDR1 and CDR2 (germline): SNHLY, FYNNEI. Written as DNA, the CDR3 is TGTGCCAGCAGTCCGCAGCGGGGGATCACAGATACGCAGTATTTT. It translates to CASSPQRGITDTQYF.

This chain uses TRBV19 with TRBJ1-5; D is unclear. From germline, CDR1 is LNHDA and CDR2 SQIVND (reference sequence). The CDR3 consists of 15 residues. Trimming removed 5 bases from V and 2 bases from J, with 13 bases in between. Here the CDR3 DNA reads TGTGCCAGTAGTGGAAGGAAGAGTGGCAATCAGCCCCAGCATTTT. The encoded protein is CASSGRKSGNQPQHF.

The rearrangement links TRBV27 to TRBJ2-7; a weak D match, TRBD2 (6 bases). In germline, CDR1 is MNHEY, CDR2 SMNVEV (reference sequence). The CDR3 extends over 17 amino acids. The V end was cut by 0 bases, the J end by 7 bases, with 22 bases between. The chain's CDR3 is CASSLSMLGGVNEEQYF. The DNA for the CDR3 is TGTGCCAGCAGTTTATCGATGCTGGGCGGGGTGAACGAAGAGCAGTACTTC.